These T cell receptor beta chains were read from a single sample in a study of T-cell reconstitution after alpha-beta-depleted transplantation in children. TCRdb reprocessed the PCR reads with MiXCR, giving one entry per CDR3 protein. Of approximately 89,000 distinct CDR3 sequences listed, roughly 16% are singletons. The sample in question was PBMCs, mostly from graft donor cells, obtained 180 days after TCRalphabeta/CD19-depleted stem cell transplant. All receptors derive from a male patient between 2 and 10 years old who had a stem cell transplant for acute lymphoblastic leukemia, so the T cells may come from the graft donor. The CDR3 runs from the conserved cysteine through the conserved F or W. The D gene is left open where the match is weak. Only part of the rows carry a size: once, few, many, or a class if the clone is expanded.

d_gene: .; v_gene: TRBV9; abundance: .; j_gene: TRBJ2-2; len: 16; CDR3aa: CASSVQMRANTGELFF; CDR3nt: TGTGCCAGCAGCGTTCAGATGAGGGCGAACACCGGGGAGCTGTTTTTT
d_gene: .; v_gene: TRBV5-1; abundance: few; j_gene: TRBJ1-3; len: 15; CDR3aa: CASSRGADSGNTIYF; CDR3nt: TGCGCCAGCAGCCGGGGGGCCGACTCTGGAAACACCATATATTTT
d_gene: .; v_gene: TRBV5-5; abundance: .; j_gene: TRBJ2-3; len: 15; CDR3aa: CASSLFRGPTDTQYF; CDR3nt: TGTGCCAGCAGCTTATTCCGGGGGCCCACAGATACGCAGTATTTT
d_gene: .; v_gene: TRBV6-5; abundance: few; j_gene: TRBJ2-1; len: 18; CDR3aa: CASSYSGTRSLMGNEQFF; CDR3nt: TGTGCCAGCAGTTACTCGGGCACGCGTTCCCTAATGGGGAATGAGCAGTTCTTC
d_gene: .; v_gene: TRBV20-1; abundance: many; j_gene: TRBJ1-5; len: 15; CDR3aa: CSASTWQGGNQPQHF; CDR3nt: TGCAGTGCTAGTACTTGGCAGGGAGGTAATCAGCCCCAGCATTTT
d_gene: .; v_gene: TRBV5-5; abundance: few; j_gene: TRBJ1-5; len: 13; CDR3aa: CASSLAANQPQHF; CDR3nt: TGTGCCAGCAGCTTGGCCGCCAATCAGCCCCAGCATTTT
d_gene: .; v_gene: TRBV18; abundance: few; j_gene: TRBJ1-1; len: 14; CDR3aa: CATGWQALNTEAFF; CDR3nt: TGTGCCACCGGATGGCAGGCCCTGAACACTGAAGCTTTCTTT
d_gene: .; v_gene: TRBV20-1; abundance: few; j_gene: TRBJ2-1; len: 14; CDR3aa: CSAHRRDVHNEQFF; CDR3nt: TGCAGTGCCCATCGCAGGGATGTCCACAATGAGCAGTTCTTC
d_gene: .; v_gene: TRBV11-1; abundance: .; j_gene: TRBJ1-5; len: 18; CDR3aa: CASSLARRDQPDNQPQHF; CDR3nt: TGTGCCAGCAGCTTAGCGAGACGGGACCAACCGGACAATCAGCCCCAGCATTTT
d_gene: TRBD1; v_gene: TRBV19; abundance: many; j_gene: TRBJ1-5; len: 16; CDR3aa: CASSIPGTGNRQPQHF; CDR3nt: TGTGCCAGTAGTATTCCCGGGACAGGGAACCGTCAGCCCCAGCATTTT
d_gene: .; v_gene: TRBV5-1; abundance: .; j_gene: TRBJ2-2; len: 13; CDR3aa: CASSPVATGELFF; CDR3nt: TGCGCCAGCAGTCCGGTAGCCACCGGGGAGCTGTTTTTT
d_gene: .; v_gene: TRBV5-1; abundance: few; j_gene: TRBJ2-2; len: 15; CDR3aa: CASSLTLGDTGELFF; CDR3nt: TGCGCCAGCAGCTTAACGTTGGGGGACACCGGGGAGCTGTTTTTT
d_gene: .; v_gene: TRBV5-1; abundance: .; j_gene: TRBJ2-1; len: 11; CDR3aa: CASMTRNEQFF; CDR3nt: TGCGCCAGCATGACTAGGAATGAGCAGTTCTTC
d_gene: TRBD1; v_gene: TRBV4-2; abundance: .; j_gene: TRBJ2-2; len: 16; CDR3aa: CASSQAGTANTGELFF; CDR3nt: TGTGCCAGCAGCCAGGCCGGGACAGCGAACACCGGGGAGCTGTTTTTT
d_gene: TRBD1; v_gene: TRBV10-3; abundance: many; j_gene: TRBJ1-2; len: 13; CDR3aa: CAGRDREADGYTF; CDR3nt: TGTGCCGGCCGGGACAGGGAGGCTGATGGCTACACCTTC
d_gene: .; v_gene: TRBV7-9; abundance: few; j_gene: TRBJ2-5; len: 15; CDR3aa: CASSSLDWYQETQYF; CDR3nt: TGTGCCAGCAGCTCCCTCGATTGGTACCAAGAGACCCAGTACTTC
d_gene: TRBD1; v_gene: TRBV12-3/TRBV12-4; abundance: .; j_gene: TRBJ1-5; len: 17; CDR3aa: CASSLALSGTGIQPQHF; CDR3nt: TGTGCCAGCAGTTTAGCGCTCAGTGGGACAGGGATTCAGCCCCAGCATTTT
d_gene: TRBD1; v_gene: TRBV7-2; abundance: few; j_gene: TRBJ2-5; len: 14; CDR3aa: CASSQDRVQETQYF; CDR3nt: TGTGCCAGCAGCCAAGACAGGGTTCAAGAGACCCAGTACTTC
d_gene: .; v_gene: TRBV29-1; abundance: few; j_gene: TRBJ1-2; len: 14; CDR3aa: CSVPHEGSNYGYTF; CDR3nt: TGCAGCGTCCCTCATGAGGGATCGAACTATGGCTACACCTTC
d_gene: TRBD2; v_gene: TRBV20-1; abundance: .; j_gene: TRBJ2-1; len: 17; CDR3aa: CCARDAERGTLENEQFF; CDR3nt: TGCTGTGCTAGAGATGCGGAGCGGGGGACTTTGGAAAATGAGCAGTTCTTC
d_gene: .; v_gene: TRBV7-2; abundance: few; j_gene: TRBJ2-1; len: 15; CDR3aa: CASSLDRSSYNEQFF; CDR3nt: TGTGCCAGCAGCTTAGACAGGTCCTCCTACAATGAGCAGTTCTTC
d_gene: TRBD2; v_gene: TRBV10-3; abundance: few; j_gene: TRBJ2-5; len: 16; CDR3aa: CAIRSTSGGAPETQYF; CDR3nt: TGTGCCATCAGATCTACTAGCGGGGGGGCCCCAGAGACCCAGTACTTC